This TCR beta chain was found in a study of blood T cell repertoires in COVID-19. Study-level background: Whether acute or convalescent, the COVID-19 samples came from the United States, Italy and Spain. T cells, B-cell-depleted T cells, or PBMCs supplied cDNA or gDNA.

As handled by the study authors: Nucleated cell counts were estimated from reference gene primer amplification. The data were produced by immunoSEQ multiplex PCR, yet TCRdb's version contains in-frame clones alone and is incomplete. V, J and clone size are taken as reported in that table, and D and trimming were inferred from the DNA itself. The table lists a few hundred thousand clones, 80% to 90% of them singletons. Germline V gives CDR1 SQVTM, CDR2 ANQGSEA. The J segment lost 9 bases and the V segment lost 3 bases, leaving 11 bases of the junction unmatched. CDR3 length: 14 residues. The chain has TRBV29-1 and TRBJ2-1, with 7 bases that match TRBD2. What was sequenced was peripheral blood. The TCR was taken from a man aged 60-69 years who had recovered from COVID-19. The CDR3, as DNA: TGCAGCGTTGACGTCGGGGGAGGGACCGGTGAGCAGTTCTTC. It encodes CSVDVGGGTGEQFF.